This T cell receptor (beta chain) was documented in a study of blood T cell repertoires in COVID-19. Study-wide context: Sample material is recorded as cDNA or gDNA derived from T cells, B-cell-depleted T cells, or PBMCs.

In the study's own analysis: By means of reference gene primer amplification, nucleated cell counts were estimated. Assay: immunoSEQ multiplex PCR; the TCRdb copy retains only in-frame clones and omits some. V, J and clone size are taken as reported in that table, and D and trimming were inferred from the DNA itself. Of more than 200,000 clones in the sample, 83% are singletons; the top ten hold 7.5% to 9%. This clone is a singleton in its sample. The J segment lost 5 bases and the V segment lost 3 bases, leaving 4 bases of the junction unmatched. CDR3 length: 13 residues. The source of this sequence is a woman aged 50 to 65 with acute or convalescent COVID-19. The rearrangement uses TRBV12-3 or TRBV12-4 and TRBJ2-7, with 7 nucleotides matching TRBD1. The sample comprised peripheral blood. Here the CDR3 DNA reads TGTGCCAGCAGTTTGGTACAGGGGAACGAGCAGTACTTC. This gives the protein CASSLVQGNEQYF.